This entry lists 24 T cell receptor beta chains sequenced from one sample in a study of response to subunit inactivated influenza vaccine. Each CDR3 protein is one row after TCRdb ran MiXCR on the RT-PCR reads. The table includes roughly 500,000 distinct CDR3 sequences, approximately 15% detected once. Sample: CD4+ T cells sorted from PBMCs, taken about 23 months after vaccination. The receptors stem from a man aged 50 to 75 who received an inactivated influenza vaccine.

This clonotype was recorded at least ten times. The chain links TRBV10-3 to TRBJ2-3; 7 bases are a match to TRBD1. The V gene end was trimmed by 4 bases and the J gene end by 1 base; junction bases not matched to a gene: 2. Germline CDR1 reads ENHRY; CDR2 reads SYGVKD. The CDR3 is made up of 14 amino acids. CDR3 region: CAISGQGGTDTQYF. CDR3 in DNA: TGTGCCATCAGTGGGCAGGGGGGCACAGATACGCAGTATTTT.

This clonotype was seen a few times. The V call is TRBV24-1, the J call TRBJ2-3; D gene ambiguous. Per germline, CDR1 KGHDR and CDR2 SFDVKD. The CDR3 runs 16 residues. V was shortened by 1 base and J by 2 bases, with 12 bases between the two germline ends. In DNA form, the CDR3 reads TGTGCCACCAGTGATTTTGGGTTTGGTATCACAGATACGCAGTATTTT. Amino acid sequence: CATSDFGFGITDTQYF.

This clonotype appeared a few times. The chain carries TRBV29-1 and TRBJ2-5, with D perhaps matching TRBD1 (6 bases). Germline V gene sequence: CDR1 SQVTM, CDR2 ANQGSEA. The V and J ends lost 2 bases and 5 bases respectively, with 12 bases between them. This CDR3 has 13 amino acids. CDR3 residues: CSVESRGRETQYF. As DNA, the CDR3 is TGCAGCGTTGAATCCAGGGGTCGGGAGACCCAGTACTTC. The whole variable domain, remainder taken from reference TRBV29-1 and TRBJ2-5, is SAVISQKPSRDICQRGTSLTIQCQVDSQVTMMFWYRQQPGQSLTLIATANQGSEATYESGFVIDKFPISRPNLTFSTLTVSNMSPEDSSIYLCSVESRGRETQYFGPGTRLLVL.

This clonotype came up many times. The J gene is TRBJ2-4, the V gene TRBV12-3 or TRBV12-4, with a weak D call TRBD1 (6 bases). V lost 5 bases and J lost 6, with 8 bases in between. This CDR3 has 12 amino acids. The CDR3 spells CASSPRGNIQYF. The CDR3 DNA follows: TGTGCCAGCAGTCCCAGGGGAAACATTCAGTACTTC.

This clonotype was counted only a few times. The V and J genes are TRBV5-6 and TRBJ2-5; D might be TRBD2 (5 bases). Germline CDR1 and CDR2: SGHDT and YYEEEE. V gave up 1 base and J gave up 5 bases, with 9 bases separating them. CDR3 length: 13 amino acids. CDR3 amino acids: CASSLFSAETQYF. In nucleotides, the CDR3 is TGTGCCAGCAGCTTGTTTAGCGCGGAGACCCAGTACTTC.

The chain uses TRBV29-1 and TRBJ1-4; D uncertain. The V gene lost 6 bases and the J gene lost 6 bases, with 8 bases spanning the gap. The CDR3 totals 11 residues. CDR1 is SQVTM, CDR2 ANQGSEA, per germline. This CDR3 is CSVFLDEKLFF. The CDR3 DNA follows: TGCAGCGTGTTCTTGGATGAAAAACTGTTTTTT.

This chain joins TRBV12-3 or TRBV12-4 and TRBJ1-1; a weak D match, TRBD1 (5 bases). With 4 bases removed from V and 1 base from J, the gap between germline ends came to 10 bases. The CDR3 length is 14 residues. This chain's CDR3 is CASSSGLQNTEAFF. CDR3 DNA: TGTGCCAGCAGTTCAGGGCTTCAGAACACTGAAGCTTTCTTT.

The chain joins TRBV2 to TRBJ2-1; D gene unclear. The CDR3 extends over 14 amino acids. The V gene lost 6 bases and the J gene lost 0 bases, with 9 bases spanning the gap. Germline V CDR1 and CDR2: SNHLY, FYNNEI. CDR3 DNA: TGTGCCAGCAGAGACCGTAGCTCCTACAATGAGCAGTTCTTC. Translation: CASRDRSSYNEQFF.

This clonotype appeared a few times. The chain joins TRBV28 to TRBJ2-5, with TRBD2 matching over 8 bases. The CDR3 has 19 residues. Germline CDR1 is MDHEN and CDR2 is SYDVKM. The trim removed 6 bases at V and 5 bases at J, leaving 23 bases unmatched. The CDR3 bases are TGTGCCAGCAGCCCTCTGGGAATACCGGGAGGGATCTTGGGGGAGACCCAGTACTTC. Translating it yields CASSPLGIPGGILGETQYF.

The V and J genes are TRBV24-1 and TRBJ2-3; D unclear. Deletions cut 1 base from V and 2 bases from J, with 9 bases between. The CDR3 covers 15 residues. Germline CDR1 and CDR2: KGHDR and SFDVKD. The CDR3: CATSDFGGNTDTQYF. The CDR3 DNA reads TGTGCCACCAGTGATTTTGGCGGAAACACAGATACGCAGTATTTT.

This clonotype occurred a few times. This chain links TRBV29-1 with TRBJ2-7; 8 positions agree with TRBD1. CDR1 and CDR2 from the germline V gene are SQVTM and ANQGSEA. J was trimmed by 4 bases and V by 7 bases; bases with no gene match: 9. The CDR3 has 13 residues. The CDR3 DNA reads TGCAGCGCAGGACAGGGTCGGATGTACGAGCAGTACTTC. This sequence encodes CSAGQGRMYEQYF.

This clonotype came up a few times. The junction and the germline gene differ at one end; a read error may be behind it. The rearrangement uses TRBV6-2 or TRBV6-3 and TRBJ1-1; perhaps TRBD1 as D (5 bases). The CDR3 is made up of 15 amino acids. Per the germline V gene, CDR1 is MNHEY and CDR2 is SVGEGT. CDR3 nucleotide sequence: TGTGCCAGCAGTTACGTCCGGGACGTTGTCCCTGAAGCTTCCTTT. It yields the protein CASSYVRDVVPEASF.

This clonotype has a handful of counts. The chain uses TRBV20-1 and TRBJ2-3, with D uncertain. Germline V gives CDR1 DFQATT, CDR2 SNEGSKA (reference sequence). The CDR3 length is 13 residues. V was pared by 3 bases and J by 2 bases, with 9 bases between. The CDR3 is CSASGLDTDTQYF. Written as DNA, the CDR3 is TGCAGTGCTAGTGGGTTGGACACAGATACGCAGTATTTT.

This clonotype showed up just a few times. The V and J genes are TRBV19 and TRBJ1-5; TRBD1 matches 8 bases. CDR1 and CDR2 (germline): LNHDA, SQIVND (reference sequence). V was clipped by 6 bases and J by 6 bases; unmatched bases: 7. This CDR3 contains 14 residues. The CDR3 here is CASSNQGATQPQHF. The CDR3 DNA reads TGTGCCAGTAGCAATCAGGGGGCGACTCAGCCCCAGCATTTT.

The V and J genes are TRBV2 and TRBJ2-2; the D gene is possibly TRBD1 (6 bases). Germline CDR1 and CDR2: SNHLY and FYNNEI. The CDR3 extends over 15 amino acids. Trimming removed 7 bases from V and 6 bases from J, with 18 bases in between. CDR3 in amino acids: CASKWAGDIPGELFF. Here the CDR3 DNA reads TGTGCCAGCAAATGGGCAGGGGATATCCCCGGGGAGCTGTTTTTT.

The chain combines TRBV29-1 with TRBJ1-1; D gene uncertain. Germline CDR1 reads SQVTM; CDR2 reads ANQGSEA. The CDR3 spans 14 residues. The V gene lost 1 base and the J gene lost 0 bases, with 9 bases spanning the gap. This CDR3 is CSVEGAGMNTEAFF. The CDR3 nucleotides read TGCAGCGTTGAAGGGGCAGGCATGAACACTGAAGCTTTCTTT.

The chain employs TRBV7-7 and TRBJ2-1, with a possible D match to TRBD2 (6 bases). V was pared by 4 bases and J by 6 bases, with 16 bases between. This CDR3 is 15 amino acids long. Germline V gives CDR1 SSHAT, CDR2 FNYEAQ (reference sequence). The CDR3 sequence: CASSSGTLLGNEQFF. CDR3 DNA: TGTGCCAGCAGCTCCGGGACTCTATTAGGCAATGAGCAGTTCTTC.

There are a few counts of this clonotype. The chain joins TRBV20-1 to TRBJ2-7; D gene ambiguous. The CDR3 length is 13 residues. Trimming took 0 bases from V and 4 from J, leaving 10 bases between them. Germline CDR1 reads DFQATT; CDR2 reads SNEGSKA (reference sequence). The CDR3 DNA reads TGCAGTGCTAGAGATCCCAGGTCGTACGAGCAGTACTTC. Its protein product is CSARDPRSYEQYF.

The gene calls are TRBV6-2 or TRBV6-3 and TRBJ1-6; perhaps TRBD1 as D (6 bases). Germline loops: CDR1 MNHEY, CDR2 SVGEGT. The CDR3 has 16 amino acids. Trimming removed 5 bases from V and 7 bases from J, with 18 bases in between. CDR3 protein: CASSDPGHGGNSPLHF. The CDR3 DNA reads as TGTGCCAGCAGTGACCCGGGACATGGAGGCAATTCACCCCTCCACTTT.

This clonotype has ten or more counts. The chain carries TRBV18 and TRBJ2-3, with a tentative D call TRBD2 (5 bases). V gave up 2 bases and J gave up 2 bases, with 8 bases separating them. The CDR3 sequence is 14 residues long. In germline, CDR1 is KGHSH, CDR2 LQKENI. The CDR3 DNA follows: TGTGCCAGCTCACCATTAGCGAACACAGATACGCAGTATTTT. This sequence encodes CASSPLANTDTQYF.

This CDR3 is CASRTQGGETQYF. Here the CDR3 DNA reads TGCGCCAGCAGAACACAGGGGGGGGAGACCCAGTACTTC. The chain carries TRBV5-1 and TRBJ2-5; D is perhaps TRBD1 (8 bases). There are 13 residues in the CDR3. CDR1 is SGHRS and CDR2 is YFSETQ in the germline V gene. Deletions cut 5 bases from V and 5 bases from J, with 13 bases between. Drawing the rest from reference TRBV5-1 and TRBJ2-5, the complete variable domain is KAGVTQTPRYLIKTRGQQVTLSCSPISGHRSVSWYQQTPGQGLQFLFEYFSETQRNKGNFPGRFSGRQFSNSRSEMNVSTLELGDSALYLCASRTQGGETQYFGPGTRLLVL.

As concerns this clonotype: Its ends do not fully match the called genes, so a read error is possible. V gene TRBV20-1 combines with J gene TRBJ2-7; 8 positions agree with TRBD2. This CDR3 comprises 15 residues. Germline V gene data show CDR1 as DFQATT and CDR2 as SNEGSKA (reference sequence). Written as DNA, the CDR3 is TGCAGTGCCAGAGGGACGGGAGGGGTGCCCTACGAGCAGTACTTC. Its translation: CSARGTGGVPYEQYF.

This chain connects TRBV9 to TRBJ2-1; 9 bases fit TRBD2. The CDR3 contains 18 residues. Germline values: CDR1 SGDLS, CDR2 YYNGEE. The trim removed 3 bases at V and 2 bases at J, leaving 12 bases unmatched. The CDR3 protein is CASSAAGSSGGTYNEQFF. The CDR3 region has the DNA TGTGCCAGCAGCGCCGCCGGGAGTAGCGGGGGTACCTACAATGAGCAGTTCTTC. The entire variable domain, with the rest obtained from reference TRBV9 and TRBJ2-1, is as follows: DSGVTQTPKHLITATGQRVTLRCSPRSGDLSVYWYQQSLDQGLQFLIQYYNGEERAKGNILERFSAQQFPDLHSELNLSSLELGDSALYFCASSAAGSSGGTYNEQFFGPGTRLTVL.

This clonotype was seen many times. The rearrangement links TRBV5-1 to TRBJ2-3, with 10 nucleotides matching TRBD2. Per the germline V gene, CDR1 is SGHRS and CDR2 is YFSETQ. V dropped 4 bases and J dropped 2; count of bases not matched to a gene: 7. This CDR3 spans 16 amino acids. Here the CDR3 DNA reads TGCGCCAGCAGCATCAGCGGGGGGGGTTACACAGATACGCAGTATTTT. It translates to CASSISGGGYTDTQYF. Using reference TRBV5-1 and TRBJ2-3 for the parts outside the CDR3, the full variable domain is KAGVTQTPRYLIKTRGQQVTLSCSPISGHRSVSWYQQTPGQGLQFLFEYFSETQRNKGNFPGRFSGRQFSNSRSEMNVSTLELGDSALYLCASSISGGGYTDTQYFGPGTRLTVL.